This T cell receptor (beta chain) originates from a study of shared clonotypes between healthy human individuals. Overall study findings and caveats: In contrast to clonotypes shared by all four donors, non-shared clonotypes had lower generation probabilities. The researchers took only blood, and tissue repertoires probably look different. The sharing of approximately 5.1% of naive CD4 clonotypes was seen across a handful of donors.

Clones were read by immunoSEQ multiplex PCR, and TCRdb kept only the in-frame ones, dropping some. This table holds approximately 2,000,000 clones, just over 90% found once. The naive CD8 subset, CD45RO-negative cells positively selected for CCR7, excluded terminally differentiated effector memory CD45RA+ cells. This CDR3 spans 13 amino acids. Deletions cut 4 bases from V and 8 bases from J, with 14 bases between. The germline gives CDR1 SEHNR, CDR2 FQNEAQ (reference sequence). To note about this clone: Its antigen is as yet unknown.

The sample comprised naive CD8+ T cells from PBMCs. V usage is TRBV7-9 and J usage is TRBJ1-2; D not certain. This sequence was found in a man between 18 and 29 years old in good health. Some clones in this sample may be carry-over from other donors' samples. The CDR3 DNA reads as TGTGCCAGCAGCTCCCCGGAACTGGTCGGCTACACCTTC. Translation: CASSSPELVGYTF.